A single sample gave rise to the 14 T cell receptor beta chains below, sequenced in a study of blood T cell repertoires in COVID-19. Data came from immunoSEQ multiplex PCR; TCRdb stores just in-frame clones and leaves some out. The sample gives 150,000 to 200,000 clones, approximately 86% of which show up once; around 1.4% is in the top ten. The sample was peripheral blood. The source of these receptors is a woman in her 50s with acute or convalescent COVID-19.

The V gene is TRBV5-8, the J gene TRBJ2-3; the D is unclear. The CDR3 totals 11 residues. V lost 4 bases, J lost 8 bases, and 8 bases lay in between. Germline V lookup: CDR1 SGHTS, CDR2 YDEGEE. The CDR3 DNA reads TGTGCCAGCAGCCCTAGTAGTACGCAGTATTTT. It yields the protein CASSPSSTQYF.

This clone came up a few times. The CDR3 nucleotides read TGTGCCAGTAGGGACAGGGAAAATGGCTACACCTTC. It is translated as CASRDRENGYTF. The chain joins TRBV19 to TRBJ1-2; 8 bases are a match to TRBD1. Trimming removed 6 bases from V and 6 bases from J; junction bases left unmatched: 3. This CDR3 is 12 amino acids long. Germline-derived CDR1 and CDR2 are LNHDA and SQIVND (reference sequence).

This rearrangement joins TRBV5-1 to TRBJ2-3; 8 bases line up with TRBD2. V lost 0 bases and J lost 0; bases outside the gene matches: 3. From germline, CDR1 is SGHRS and CDR2 YFSETQ. There are 16 residues in the CDR3. This CDR3 reads CASSLEVAGSTDTQYF. As DNA, the CDR3 is TGCGCCAGCAGCTTGGAAGTAGCGGGGAGCACAGATACGCAGTATTTT.

On this clone itself: This sample also contains other DNA sequences that code for the same CDR3. DNA for the CDR3: TGCGCCAGCAGCCGGACAGGGACCAACACCGGGGAGCTGTTTTTT. Translating it yields CASSRTGTNTGELFF. The V call is TRBV5-1, the J call TRBJ2-2; 8 bases map to TRBD1. The CDR3 runs to 15 residues. Germline values: CDR1 SGHRS, CDR2 YFSETQ. V was clipped by 4 bases and J by 2 bases; unmatched bases: 4.

This rearrangement joins TRBV30 to TRBJ1-5; TRBD1 might be the D (6 bases). The CDR3 contains 19 residues. Trimming removed 2 bases at V and 0 bases at J, with 23 bases between. CDR1 is GTSNPN and CDR2 is SVGIG in the germline V gene (reference sequence). CDR3 sequence (DNA): TGTGCCTGGAGTCAAAAGGGCGGACAGTCCCTTTATAGCAATCAGCCCCAGCATTTT. Amino acids: CAWSQKGGQSLYSNQPQHF.

V gene TRBV27 combines with J gene TRBJ1-2; possible D gene TRBD1, 6 bases. The CDR3 loop spans 16 amino acids. Germline values: CDR1 MNHEY, CDR2 SMNVEV (reference sequence). V gave up 6 bases and J gave up 8 bases, with 25 bases separating them. The DNA for the CDR3 is TGTGCCAGCAGCTACCTCAATCGCGGGGGGGCAGAAGGCTACACCTTC. Protein: CASSYLNRGGAEGYTF.

The chain combines TRBV6-2 or TRBV6-3 with TRBJ1-1; D possibly corresponds to TRBD1 (6 bases). The CDR3 contains 16 residues. Germline CDR1 MNHEY, CDR2 SVGEGT. Trimming removed 0 bases from V and 0 bases from J, with 11 bases in between. Here the CDR3 reads CASSYSRGTVNTEAFF. The CDR3 bases are TGTGCCAGCAGTTACTCAAGGGGGACGGTGAACACTGAAGCTTTCTTT.

The chain uses TRBV4-1 and TRBJ2-3; D gene ambiguous. This CDR3 spans 14 amino acids. The germline V and J ends were trimmed by 3 bases and 5 bases, with 12 bases remaining between them. From germline, CDR1 is MGHRA and CDR2 YSYEKL. DNA for the CDR3: TGCGCCAGCAGCCAGGTAGTGAGTTTAGATACGCAGTATTTT. This codes for CASSQVVSLDTQYF.

This clone was found once. This chain connects TRBV21-1 to TRBJ2-1; no DNA check was done on the table's D call, TRBD2. TRBV21-1 is a documented pseudogene. The CDR3 is 21 residues long. The CDR3 region is CASSSTAGFTEGPNLGNEQFF. CDR3 sequence (DNA): TGTGCCAGCAGCAGCACGGCGGGGTTTACGGAGGGCCCGAATCTTGGGAATGAGCAGTTCTTC.

The CDR3 DNA is TGTGCCAGCAGCTTGCGGGGGACTAGCGGGAGGGGTGAGCAGTTCTTC. Protein: CASSLRGTSGRGEQFF. V gene TRBV5-4 combines with J gene TRBJ2-1, with 16 bases identical to TRBD2. This CDR3 is 16 amino acids long. CDR1 and CDR2 (germline): SGHNT, YYREEE (reference sequence). Trimming at V came to 1 base and at J to 9 bases, leaving 4 bases not matched to a gene.

This chain joins TRBV24-1 and TRBJ2-7; D possibly corresponds to TRBD1 (7 bases). With 6 bases removed from V and 5 bases from J, the gap between germline ends came to 16 bases. The germline V gene encodes CDR1 KGHDR and CDR2 SFDVKD. The CDR3 spans 14 residues. CDR3 sequence: CATSRGGGEDEQYF. The CDR3 coding sequence is TGTGCCACCAGTCGAGGAGGGGGCGAGGACGAGCAGTACTTC.

The gene calls are TRBV6-2 or TRBV6-3 and TRBJ2-5; 13 positions match TRBD2. The CDR3 is 16 amino acids. The V segment lost 4 bases and the J segment 4 bases; nucleotides outside the gene matches: 6. Germline values: CDR1 MNHEY, CDR2 SVGEGT. CDR3 loop: CASSFGLAGVTETQYF. The CDR3 nucleotides read TGTGCCAGCAGTTTTGGACTAGCGGGAGTTACAGAGACCCAGTACTTC.

J is TRBJ2-7 and V is TRBV7-2, with 8 bases matching TRBD2. From germline, CDR1 is SGHTA and CDR2 FQGNSA. The junction had 6 bases not matched to a gene; V was cut back by 5 bases and J by 0 bases. This CDR3 has 15 amino acids. This CDR3 is CASSREAGASYEQYF. In nucleotides, the CDR3 is TGTGCCAGCAGCCGTGAAGCGGGGGCCTCCTACGAGCAGTACTTC.

The table lists this clone with a count of one. The rearrangement joins TRBV5-1 to TRBJ2-5; 7 nucleotides align to TRBD2. V lost 4 bases, J lost 2 bases, and 8 bases stayed unmatched. The CDR3 sequence is 15 residues long. The germline V gene encodes CDR1 SGHRS and CDR2 YFSETQ. The CDR3 DNA is TGCGCCAGCAGCCCGAGTGGGAGGGAACAAGAGACCCAGTACTTC. Translation gives CASSPSGREQETQYF.